Shown below are 7 T cell receptor beta chains from a single sample sequenced in a study of T-cell reconstitution after alpha-beta-depleted transplantation in children. Unique molecular identifiers were incorporated into the prepared TCRbeta library. Using its own MiXCR run on the PCR reads, TCRdb lists one record per CDR3 protein. Among 800,000 to 1,000,000 distinct CDR3 sequences listed, less than 30% were seen once. Sequencing used PBMCs, mostly from graft donor cells, obtained 360 days after TCRalphabeta/CD19-depleted stem cell transplant. The source is a boy less than two years old who had a stem cell transplant for SCID, so the T cells may come from the graft donor.

This clonotype was detected once. The rearrangement uses TRBV15 and TRBJ2-7; weak D call: TRBD1 (6 bases). Trimming shortened V by 5 bases and J by 0 bases, and 11 bases separated the two germline ends. There are 14 residues in the CDR3. Germline CDR1 reads LNHNV; CDR2 reads YYDKDF (reference sequence). The DNA of the CDR3 is TGTGCCACCAGCGAGGGACATAGCTCCTACGAGCAGTACTTC. Translation: CATSEGHSSYEQYF.

V gene TRBV7-2 combines with J gene TRBJ2-2, with 9 bases fitting TRBD2. J gave up 7 bases and V 5 bases, and 11 bases lay outside the gene matches. The germline V gene has CDR1 SGHTA and CDR2 FQGNSA. CDR3 size: 16 residues. CDR3: CASSLRRSGGNGELFF. For the CDR3, the DNA is TGTGCCAGCAGCCTCCGGCGTAGCGGGGGCAACGGGGAGCTGTTTTTT.

The gene calls are TRBV20-1 and TRBJ1-1; D ambiguous. CDR3 length equals 15 residues. The V gene's germline CDR1 is DFQATT and CDR2 SNEGSKA (reference sequence). Trimming removed 3 bases at V and 3 bases at J, with 17 bases between. CDR3 sequence: CSASRGPRADTEAFF. CDR3 nucleotide sequence: TGCAGTGCTAGTCGCGGCCCGAGGGCCGACACTGAAGCTTTCTTT.

This clonotype was seen a handful of times. The rearrangement uses TRBV7-8 and TRBJ2-7; TRBD2 might be the D (5 bases). The ends were cut back, 1 base at V and 3 bases at J, with 13 bases in the middle. The CDR3 sequence is 15 residues long. Germline V gene data show CDR1 as SGHVS and CDR2 as FQNEAQ. The CDR3 nucleotides read TGTGCCAGCAGCTTAGGAGGGCTCGTCGGCTACGAGCAGTACTTC. It yields the protein CASSLGGLVGYEQYF.

Only a few counts were recorded for this clonotype. The chain combines TRBV5-1 with TRBJ2-7; unclear D gene. The CDR3 has 14 amino acids. Looked up from germline, CDR1 is SGHRS and CDR2 is YFSETQ. V was shortened by 0 bases and J by 3 bases, with 10 bases between the two germline ends. The CDR3 bases are TGCGCCAGCAGCTTGGCCAGTGATTTCTACGAGCAGTACTTC. Translating it yields CASSLASDFYEQYF.

The chain employs TRBV12-3 or TRBV12-4 and TRBJ2-7; tentatively, D is TRBD1 or TRBD2 (7 bases each). The V end lost 6 bases, the J end lost 4 bases, and 19 bases lay between the germline ends. The CDR3 has 15 amino acids. CDR3: CASSPFRGGGYEQYF. CDR3 nucleotides: TGTGCCAGCAGCCCCTTCAGGGGGGGAGGATACGAGCAGTACTTC.

The chain joins TRBV5-1 to TRBJ2-5; perhaps TRBD2 as D (7 bases). V lost 2 bases and J lost 4, with 15 bases in between. Germline V gene lookup returns CDR1 SGHRS and CDR2 YFSETQ. CDR3 size: 15 residues. DNA for the CDR3: TGCGCCAGCAGCTTTTGGGGGGGGGCCCGAGAGACCCAGTACTTC. Translation gives CASSFWGGARETQYF.